These T cell receptor beta chains were read from a single sample in a study of T cell responses to AZD1222 COVID-19 vaccine. Produced via immunoSEQ multiplex PCR; TCRdb's table is partial and in-frame only. The table records about 150,000 clones, about 89% of them present only once. The source was peripheral blood, collected on day 0 of AZD1222 vaccination. The receptor set was obtained from an adult in good health. The CDR3 runs from the conserved cysteine through the conserved F or W. The D gene is left open where the match is weak. Rows give clone size only sometimes, using once, few, many, or a class for an expanded clone.

-	TRBV14	TRBJ1-1	-	CASSQVLNTEAFF	TGTGCCAGCAGCCAAGTGTTGAACACTGAAGCTTTCTTT
-	TRBV4-3	TRBJ1-5	-	CASSRDVVSNQPQHF	TGCGCCAGCAGCCGCGACGTGGTAAGCAATCAGCCCCAGCATTTT
-	TRBV7-9	TRBJ2-7	few	CASSLAQGIYSYEQYF	TGTGCCAGCAGCTTAGCCCAGGGTATCTACTCCTACGAGCAGTACTTC
-	TRBV7-9	TRBJ2-7	few	CASSDLNEQYF	TGTGCCAGCAGCGACCTCAACGAGCAGTACTTC
-	TRBV20-1	TRBJ1-1	-	CSASAFSLNTEAFF	TGCAGTGCTAGTGCCTTCTCCTTGAACACTGAAGCTTTCTTT
TRBD2	TRBV4-2	TRBJ2-2	-	CASSHATAGTSGNGELFF	TGTGCCAGCAGCCATGCCACCGCCGGGACTAGCGGGAACGGGGAGCTGTTTTTT
TRBD2	TRBV11-2	TRBJ2-5	-	CASSLSIMTSGPMAQYF	TGTGCCAGCAGCTTATCCATCATGACTAGCGGGCCCATGGCCCAGTACTTC
TRBD2	TRBV12-3/TRBV12-4	TRBJ2-7	-	CASRTSGAYEQYF	TGTGCCAGTCGGACTAGCGGTGCCTACGAGCAGTACTTC
-	TRBV7-9	TRBJ1-5	-	CASSQDGHSNQPQHF	TGTGCCAGCAGCCAGGACGGGCATAGCAATCAGCCCCAGCATTTT
-	TRBV4-3	TRBJ2-3	many	CASSQNLAATDTQYF	TGCGCCAGCAGCCAAAATCTGGCTGCGACAGATACGCAGTATTTT
-	TRBV19	TRBJ1-1	-	CASRSSQGYTEAFF	TGTGCCAGTAGGTCCTCCCAGGGATACACTGAAGCTTTCTTT
-	TRBV19	TRBJ1-5	-	CASSKRGSQRTNQPQHF	TGTGCCAGTAGTAAGAGGGGTAGTCAGAGAACCAATCAGCCCCAGCATTTT
-	TRBV25-1	TRBJ2-1	-	CASSEYGGINEQFF	TGTGCCAGCAGTGAATATGGTGGGATCAATGAGCAGTTCTTC
-	TRBV7-9	TRBJ1-3	-	CASSLARGSSGNTIYF	TGTGCCAGCAGCTTAGCACGCGGTTCCAGTGGAAACACCATATATTTT
-	TRBV10-2	TRBJ2-3	-	CASSAKRSTDTQYF	TGCGCCAGCAGTGCGAAGCGGAGCACAGATACGCAGTATTTT
-	TRBV7-9	TRBJ1-6	-	CASSTPGNGNSPLHF	TGTGCCAGCAGCACTCCAGGGAATGGGAATTCACCCCTCCACTTT
-	TRBV6-5	TRBJ2-1	-	CASSYRLGDEQFF	TGTGCCAGCAGTTACCGCCTGGGAGATGAGCAGTTCTTC
TRBD1	TRBV7-3	TRBJ1-5	-	CASSLTWDSYSNQPQHF	TGTGCCAGCAGCTTAACGTGGGACAGCTATAGCAATCAGCCCCAGCATTTT
-	TRBV9	TRBJ2-3	-	CASSEGDHTDTQYF	TGTGCCAGCAGCGAGGGGGACCACACAGATACGCAGTATTTT
-	TRBV5-1	TRBJ2-3	once	CASSSLPGPSSTDTQYF	TGCGCCAGCAGCTCCCTCCCCGGGCCCTCAAGCACAGATACGCAGTATTTT
-	TRBV14	TRBJ2-3	-	CASRDSWGYTDTQYF	TGTGCCAGCAGGGACTCCTGGGGATACACAGATACGCAGTATTTT
TRBD1	TRBV7-9	TRBJ1-4	-	CASSNSGQRTNEKLFF	TGTGCCAGCAGCAATTCGGGACAGCGGACTAATGAAAAACTGTTTTTT
-	TRBV6-5	TRBJ1-1	few	CASSYSKDTEAFF	TGTGCCAGCAGTTACTCGAAGGACACTGAAGCTTTCTTT
TRBD1	TRBV5-8	TRBJ2-1	-	CASSLGGTETYNEQFF	TGTGCCAGCAGCTTGGGAGGGACAGAGACCTACAATGAGCAGTTCTTC
-	TRBV2	TRBJ2-1	-	CASTAGYNEQFF	TGTGCCAGCACCGCCGGTTACAATGAGCAGTTCTTC
TRBD1	TRBV7-9	TRBJ1-4	-	CASSWGQGGEKLFF	TGTGCCAGCAGCTGGGGACAGGGGGGCGAAAAACTGTTTTTT
TRBD1	TRBV6-2/TRBV6-3	TRBJ1-5	-	CASSTLVPRTGGDQPQHF	TGTGCCAGCAGTACCCTCGTACCGCGGACAGGGGGCGATCAGCCCCAGCATTTT
-	TRBV7-2	TRBJ2-1	-	CASSLGWTPNNEQFF	TGTGCCAGCAGCTTAGGGTGGACGCCAAACAATGAGCAGTTCTTC
-	TRBV7-6	TRBJ2-7	once	CASSFNSGPYEQYF	TGTGCCAGCAGCTTTAATTCAGGGCCCTACGAGCAGTACTTC
-	TRBV11-3	TRBJ2-2	-	CASSLVAGINTGELFF	TGTGCCAGCAGCTTAGTTGCGGGGATAAACACCGGGGAGCTGTTTTTT
-	TRBV27	TRBJ2-7	-	CAPPGAAYEQYF	TGTGCCCCTCCCGGGGCAGCTTACGAGCAGTACTTC
-	TRBV27	TRBJ2-1	-	CASSLYSLGSAEQFF	TGTGCCAGCAGTTTATATAGCCTAGGGTCCGCTGAGCAGTTCTTC
TRBD1	TRBV29-1	TRBJ2-3	-	CSGDRGRDTQYF	TGCAGCGGAGACAGGGGGCGAGATACGCAGTATTTT
TRBD1	TRBV28	TRBJ1-3	-	CASRETGRSGNTIYF	TGTGCCAGCAGAGAGACAGGGCGCTCTGGAAACACCATATATTTT
-	TRBV4-1	TRBJ1-1	-	CASSQDQGRRTEAFF	TGCGCCAGCAGCCAAGATCAGGGACGACGGACTGAAGCTTTCTTT
TRBD1	TRBV6-5	TRBJ2-2	-	CASRPGTGVTGELFF	TGTGCCAGCAGGCCGGGGACAGGGGTCACCGGGGAGCTGTTTTTT
-	TRBV7-2	TRBJ1-1	-	CASSLAWRGTEAFF	TGTGCCAGCAGCTTAGCATGGAGAGGCACTGAAGCTTTCTTT
-	TRBV13	TRBJ2-7	-	CASSFRGREQYF	TGTGCCAGCAGCTTCAGGGGTCGGGAGCAGTACTTC
TRBD1	TRBV6-5	TRBJ1-6	-	CASSRDRGSPLHF	TGTGCCAGCAGTCGGGACAGGGGCTCACCCCTCCACTTT
TRBD1	TRBV6-5	TRBJ1-2	few	CASRRDREGYTF	TGTGCCAGCAGGAGGGACAGGGAGGGCTACACCTTC
TRBD1	TRBV5-1	TRBJ2-1	-	CASSLGDRVHEQFF	TGCGCCAGCAGCTTGGGGGACAGGGTCCATGAGCAGTTCTTC
-	TRBV4-3	TRBJ2-7	-	CASSQDLGSYEQYF	TGCGCCAGCAGCCAAGATTTGGGATCCTACGAGCAGTACTTC
TRBD2	TRBV19	TRBJ2-1	-	CASSIQRDWNNEQFF	TGTGCCAGTAGTATACAGCGGGATTGGAATAATGAGCAGTTCTTC
-	TRBV3-1/TRBV3-2	TRBJ2-5	-	CASSPKRAVETQYF	TGTGCCAGCAGCCCTAAGAGGGCTGTAGAGACCCAGTACTTC
-	TRBV12-3/TRBV12-4	TRBJ2-7	-	CASSLDHYEQYF	TGTGCCAGCAGTCTCGACCATTACGAGCAGTACTTC
-	TRBV30	TRBJ2-5	-	CAWSSGWVGLRETQYF	TGTGCCTGGAGTTCCGGGTGGGTCGGTTTAAGAGAGACCCAGTACTTC
-	TRBV7-8	TRBJ1-2	-	CASSLDVPYGYTF	TGTGCCAGCAGCTTAGATGTCCCTTATGGCTACACCTTC
TRBD1	TRBV4-1	TRBJ1-2	-	CASSGRRWDRGFDGYTF	TGCGCCAGCAGCGGACGACGATGGGACAGGGGATTTGATGGCTACACCTTC
-	TRBV7-2	TRBJ1-4	-	CASSPGAGQGEKLFF	TGTGCCAGCAGCCCCGGGGCAGGGCAGGGAGAAAAACTGTTTTTT
-	TRBV4-1	TRBJ1-2	-	CASSQEAQAGYGYTF	TGCGCCAGCAGCCAGGAGGCACAGGCGGGGTATGGCTACACCTTC
TRBD2	TRBV6-4	TRBJ2-1	-	CASSDSFTSGRDYNEQFF	TGTGCCAGCAGTGACTCGTTCACTAGCGGTCGAGACTACAATGAGCAGTTCTTC